These 16 T cell receptor beta chains came from one sample sequenced in a study of follicular helper T cells after annual influenza vaccination. Sequenced by immunoSEQ multiplex PCR; TCRdb stores in-frame clones only, minus some. The sample contains about 15,000 clones, 84% of which appear only once. Noted time point: 2014-2015 season, pre-vaccination. Sequences were derived from CXCR5- memory CD4+ T cells sorted from blood, sampled on the day of influenza vaccination. The receptors come from an adult who received the influenza vaccine.

The V gene is TRBV6-5, the J gene TRBJ2-2; 8 bases are a match to TRBD2. The germline V gene encodes CDR1 MNHEY and CDR2 SVGAGI. The CDR3 covers 15 residues. V was clipped by 2 bases and J by 1 base; unmatched bases: 0. CDR3 DNA: TGTGCCAGCAGTTACCGGGGGGGGAACACCGGGGAGCTGTTTTTT. Its translation: CASSYRGGNTGELFF.

This clone occurred a few times. CDR3 residues: CAGRQGSLTNTEAFF. CDR3 coding DNA: TGTGCCGGGAGGCAGGGGTCCCTAACGAACACTGAAGCTTTCTTT. The rearrangement joins TRBV7-9 to TRBJ1-1, with TRBD1 as a possible D gene (6 bases). V lost 11 bases, J lost 1 base, and 20 bases lay in between. This CDR3 is 15 amino acids long. CDR1 and CDR2 (germline): SEHNR, FQNEAQ (reference sequence).

The chain combines TRBV5-1 with TRBJ2-3; the match to TRBD2 covers 10 bases. In germline, CDR1 is SGHRS, CDR2 YFSETQ. The CDR3 extends over 16 amino acids. With V trimmed by 4 bases and J by 5 bases, 10 bases remained unmatched. CDR3: CASSPLAGASGDTQYF. In nucleotides, the CDR3 is TGCGCCAGCAGCCCGCTAGCGGGGGCCTCAGGAGATACGCAGTATTTT. Based on the CDR3 plus reference TRBV5-1 and TRBJ2-3, the full variable domain is KAGVTQTPRYLIKTRGQQVTLSCSPISGHRSVSWYQQTPGQGLQFLFEYFSETQRNKGNFPGRFSGRQFSNSRSEMNVSTLELGDSALYLCASSPLAGASGDTQYFGPGTRLTVL.

This chain links TRBV27 with TRBJ2-7; maybe TRBD1 (5 bases). This CDR3 contains 15 residues. Germline CDR1 is MNHEY and CDR2 is SMNVEV (reference sequence). Deletions cut 6 bases from V and 0 bases from J, with 15 bases between. DNA for the CDR3: TGTGCCAGCAGCGTCTACAGGTTAGGCTCCTACGAGCAGTACTTC. It translates to CASSVYRLGSYEQYF.

The chain links TRBV30 to TRBJ2-2; D remains unclear. CDR3 size: 15 residues. V lost 3 bases and J 0 bases, leaving 11 bases between the germline ends. Germline CDR1 is GTSNPN and CDR2 is SVGIG (reference sequence). The CDR3 sequence is CAWRKTASNTGELFF. The CDR3 DNA reads TGTGCCTGGAGGAAAACTGCATCGAACACCGGGGAGCTGTTTTTT. The entire variable domain, with the rest obtained from reference TRBV30 and TRBJ2-2, is as follows: SQTIHQWPATLVQPVGSPLSLECTVEGTSNPNLYWYRQAAGRGLQLLFYSVGIGQISSEVPQNLSASRPQDRQFILSSKKLLLSDSGFYLCAWRKTASNTGELFFGEGSRLTVL.

The V gene is TRBV18, the J gene TRBJ2-7; D unresolved. Between the trimmed V and J ends, which lost 5 bases and 4 bases, there was a span of 12 bases. Per the germline V gene, CDR1 is KGHSH and CDR2 is LQKENI. This CDR3 is built from 13 residues. CDR3 nucleotide sequence: TGTGCCAGCTCATCCCTCGGCGCTTACGAGCAGTACTTC. Residues: CASSSLGAYEQYF.

CDR3 in amino acids: CASSFGQYPNYGYTF. The CDR3 DNA reads as TGTGCCAGCAGTTTCGGGCAGTACCCTAACTATGGCTACACCTTC. V and J are TRBV28 and TRBJ1-2; unclear D gene. The germline V gene encodes CDR1 MDHEN and CDR2 SYDVKM. The ends were cut back, 3 bases at V and 0 bases at J, with 11 bases in the middle. This CDR3 comprises 15 residues.

Only a few counts were recorded for this clone. The V and J genes are TRBV6-1 and TRBJ2-7; 8 nucleotides align to TRBD1. CDR1 and CDR2 from the germline V gene are MNHNS and SASEGT. J lost 0 bases, V lost 5 bases, and 3 bases had no gene match. The CDR3 loop spans 14 amino acids. The CDR3 nucleotides read TGTGCCAGCAGTCGGACAGGGCTCTCCTACGAGCAGTACTTC. This gives the protein CASSRTGLSYEQYF.

A note on this clone: Other DNA sequences within the sample encode an identical CDR3. The chain is built from TRBV11-1 and TRBJ2-5; unclear D gene. CDR1 is SGHAT and CDR2 is FQDESV in the germline V gene (reference sequence). The CDR3 contains 13 residues. With 5 bases removed from V and 0 bases from J, the gap between germline ends came to 7 bases. The CDR3 spells CASSTYDQETQYF. As DNA, the CDR3 is TGTGCCAGCAGCACCTATGACCAAGAGACCCAGTACTTC.

This chain links TRBV11-2 with TRBJ2-1, with D perhaps TRBD1 or TRBD2 (5 bases each). The CDR3 extends over 15 amino acids. Trimming took 2 bases from V and 2 from J, leaving 10 bases between them. CDR1 is SGHAT, CDR2 FQNNGV, per germline. The CDR3 sequence: CASSLRGAPYNEQFF. The DNA of the CDR3 is TGTGCCAGCAGCTTAAGAGGGGCCCCCTACAATGAGCAGTTCTTC.

This chain connects TRBV18 to TRBJ1-3, with 7 bases identical to TRBD1. This CDR3 has 14 residues. The V gene's germline CDR1 is KGHSH and CDR2 LQKENI. The junction had 6 bases not matched to a gene; V was cut back by 4 bases and J by 6 bases. The CDR3 DNA follows: TGTGCCAGCTCACTCGGGACAGACCTAAACACCATATATTTT. Translated, it gives CASSLGTDLNTIYF.

This sequence joins TRBV10-3 and TRBJ2-5; either TRBD1 or TRBD2 may supply D (5 bases each). This CDR3 has 13 residues. The V gene lost 5 bases and the J gene lost 1 base, with 8 bases spanning the gap. In germline, CDR1 is ENHRY, CDR2 SYGVKD. CDR3 in amino acids: CAISRDVQETQYF. CDR3 sequence (DNA): TGTGCCATCAGTAGGGACGTCCAAGAGACCCAGTACTTC.

The rearrangement joins TRBV7-8 to TRBJ1-4; no firm D call. The V end was cut by 5 bases, the J end by 5 bases, with 21 bases between. The V gene's germline CDR1 is SGHVS and CDR2 FQNEAQ. This CDR3 comprises 17 residues. The CDR3 coding sequence is TGTGCCAGCAGCGAGTTGAGGGTTGGGGTTCTGAATGAAAAACTGTTTTTT. Its protein product is CASSELRVGVLNEKLFF.

The chain couples TRBV5-1 to TRBJ1-3, with D possibly TRBD1 on 5 matching bases. The CDR3 sequence is 14 residues long. Germline CDR1 and CDR2: SGHRS and YFSETQ. Deletions cut 3 bases from V and 0 bases from J, with 7 bases between. CDR3 region: CASSSTDSGNTIYF. Written as DNA, the CDR3 is TGCGCCAGCAGCTCGACAGACTCTGGAAACACCATATATTTT.

V is TRBV19 and J is TRBJ1-3, with a tentative D call TRBD1 (5 bases). The CDR3 sequence is 15 residues long. The germline V gene encodes CDR1 LNHDA and CDR2 SQIVND (reference sequence). Trimming removed 3 bases from V and 0 bases from J, with 9 bases in between. CDR3 sequence (DNA): TGTGCCAGTAGTATGACAGCCGACTCTGGAAACACCATATATTTT. Translated, it gives CASSMTADSGNTIYF. The full variable domain, with the rest looked up from reference TRBV19 and TRBJ1-3, is DGGITQSPKYLFRKEGQNVTLSCEQNLNHDAMYWYRQDPGQGLRLIYYSQIVNDFQKGDIAEGYSVSREKKESFPLTVTSAQKNPTAFYLCASSMTADSGNTIYFGEGSWLTVV.

The chain combines TRBV7-2 with TRBJ2-3, with 7 positions matching TRBD1. The junction had 10 bases not matched to a gene; V was cut back by 5 bases and J by 2 bases. The germline CDR1 and CDR2 sequences are SGHTA and FQGNSA. This CDR3 has 16 residues. In DNA form, the CDR3 reads TGTGCCAGCAGCGAGGGGGCGGCCACCCACACAGATACGCAGTATTTT. The encoded protein is CASSEGAATHTDTQYF.